Listed here are 17 T cell receptor beta chains from one sample, sequenced in a study of identical twins' blood T cells. TCRdb independently ran MiXCR on the 5' RACE reads; one entry per CDR3 protein. The sample lists 300,000 to 450,000 distinct CDR3 sequences; more than 25% were seen once. The sequencing sample was made of PBMCs. The receptors shown here come from a woman aged 18-55 years in good health.

The chain joins TRBV6-2 or TRBV6-3 to TRBJ2-5; 9 nucleotides match TRBD2. Looked up from germline, CDR1 is MNHEY and CDR2 is SVGEGT. With V trimmed by 6 bases and J by 13 bases, 9 bases remained unmatched. The CDR3 sequence is 12 residues long. The DNA for the CDR3 is TGTGCCAGCAGCCCCGGACTAGCGATATGGTACTTC. The encoded protein is CASSPGLAIWYF.

This clonotype appeared many times. The V and J genes are TRBV2 and TRBJ2-4; D not resolved. The CDR3 contains 10 residues. Trimming shortened V by 6 bases and J by 5 bases, and 2 bases separated the two germline ends. Germline lookup yields CDR1 SNHLY and CDR2 FYNNEI. The CDR3 DNA follows: TGTGCCAGCAGGGAAAACATTCAGTACTTC. Translated, it gives CASRENIQYF. The variable domain in full, with the rest retrieved from reference TRBV2 and TRBJ2-4, is EPEVTQTPSHQVTQMGQEVILRCVPISNHLYFYWYRQILGQKVEFLVSFYNNEISEKSEIFDDQFSVERPDGSNFTLKIRSTKLEDSAMYFCASRENIQYFGAGTRLSVL.

This clonotype was seen a handful of times. The rearrangement uses TRBV4-3 and TRBJ1-1, with 7 bases identical to TRBD1. The CDR3 loop spans 14 amino acids. Per germline, CDR1 LGHNA and CDR2 YSLEER. Trimming at V came to 4 bases and at J to 7 bases, leaving 9 bases not matched to a gene. CDR3 in amino acids: CASSRKQGWSEAFF. The CDR3 DNA reads as TGCGCCAGCAGCCGAAAACAGGGGTGGAGTGAAGCTTTCTTT.

This clonotype turned up a few times. The chain combines TRBV7-9 with TRBJ2-3; no firm D call. The CDR3 extends over 11 amino acids. Trimming removed 3 bases from V and 9 bases from J, with 7 bases in between. Germline CDR1 reads SEHNR; CDR2 reads FQNEAQ (reference sequence). Written as DNA, the CDR3 is TGTGCCAGCAGCTTCGTGGCAACGCAGTATTTT. The encoded protein is CASSFVATQYF.

To note about this clonotype: An end of the junction does not agree with germline; a read error may underlie this. The chain carries TRBV7-7 and TRBJ2-1; D is unresolved. The CDR3 extends over 15 amino acids. The germline V gene encodes CDR1 SSHAT and CDR2 FNYEAQ (reference sequence). CDR3 DNA: TGTGCTAGCAGCGTGACTCAAAGCTCCTACAATGAGCAGTTCTTC. It codes for CASSVTQSSYNEQFF.

This chain joins TRBV20-1 and TRBJ2-3; tentative D call: TRBD1 (5 bases). The CDR3 has 14 residues. Germline CDR1 reads DFQATT; CDR2 reads SNEGSKA (reference sequence). The V end lost 1 base, the J end lost 2 bases, and 10 bases lay between the germline ends. The chain's CDR3 is CSARVYRPTDTQYF. CDR3 bases: TGCAGTGCTAGAGTCTACAGGCCCACAGATACGCAGTATTTT.

In this sample, this clonotype turned up a few times. V and J are TRBV9 and TRBJ2-7; tentative D call: TRBD2 (6 bases). V was shortened by 0 bases and J by 4 bases, with 14 bases between the two germline ends. Germline V lookup: CDR1 SGDLS, CDR2 YYNGEE. This CDR3 has 15 residues. CDR3 protein: CASSVGLAPSYEQYF. In nucleotides, the CDR3 is TGTGCCAGCAGCGTAGGGCTAGCGCCATCATACGAGCAGTACTTC.

CDR3 amino acids: CASRGINRATADTDTQYF. The CDR3 nucleotides are TGTGCCAGCAGGGGAATTAACAGGGCCACCGCCGACACAGATACGCAGTATTTT. This chain uses TRBV6-1 with TRBJ2-3, with D perhaps TRBD1 (6 bases). Deletions cut 6 bases from V and 2 bases from J, with 24 bases between. The CDR3 length is 18 residues. Germline V gives CDR1 MNHNS, CDR2 SASEGT.

This clonotype showed up just a few times. The chain combines TRBV11-2 with TRBJ1-3; unclear D gene. Trimming cost V 3 bases and J 0 bases, with 6 bases left between them. There are 14 residues in the CDR3. Per germline, CDR1 SGHAT and CDR2 FQNNGV. DNA of the CDR3: TGTGCCAGCAGCTTCTCCCGCTCTGGAAACACCATATATTTT. Its protein is CASSFSRSGNTIYF.

Comment on this clonotype: This likely comes from a read error, as the CDR3 has no conserved phenylalanine or tryptophan at its end. The CDR3 sequence: CSALTGMNTEAFL. The CDR3 DNA reads as TGCAGTGCTTTAACAGGGATGAACACTGAAGCTTTCCTT. J is TRBJ1-1 and V is TRBV20-1; tentatively, D is TRBD1 (6 bases). V lost 5 bases and J 0 bases, leaving 10 bases between the germline ends. The CDR3 contains 13 residues. The germline gives CDR1 DFQATT, CDR2 SNEGSKA (reference sequence).

A note on this clonotype: Compared with germline, one end of the junction differs, possibly owing to a read error. The chain uses TRBV6-6 and TRBJ1-3; 10 nucleotides match TRBD1. Germline CDR1 is MNHNY and CDR2 is SVGAGI (reference sequence). This CDR3 spans 16 amino acids. Here the CDR3 reads CVSTRQGANSGNTIYF. CDR3 sequence (DNA): TGTGTCAGCACCAGACAGGGGGCGAATTCTGGAAACACCATATATTTT.

This clonotype has more than one count but fewer than ten. The gene calls are TRBV4-1 and TRBJ1-1; possibly TRBD1 for D (6 bases). The V end was cut by 6 bases, the J end by 2 bases, with 13 bases between. CDR3 length: 14 residues. Germline V gene sequence: CDR1 MGHRA, CDR2 YSYEKL. The DNA for the CDR3 is TGCGCCAGCAGACTCCAGGGGTCCAACACTGAAGCTTTCTTT. It translates to CASRLQGSNTEAFF.

Concerning this clonotype itself: Mismatch with germline at one junction end may stem from a read error. The chain has TRBV7-9 and TRBJ1-5, with 7 bases lining up with TRBD1. The CDR3 covers 15 residues. CDR1 SEHNR and CDR2 FQNEAQ come from the germline V gene (reference sequence). CDR3 DNA: TGTGCCAGCAGCCCGGGGACAGTTAGCAATCAGCCCCAGCAGTTT. It codes for CASSPGTVSNQPQQF. The entire variable domain, with the rest obtained from reference TRBV7-9 and TRBJ1-5, is as follows: DTGVSQNPRHKITKRGQNVTFRCDPISEHNRLYWYRQTLGQGPEFLTYFQNEAQLEKSRLLSDRFSAERPKGSFSTLEIQRTEQGDSAMYLCASSPGTVSNQPQQFGDGTRLSIL.

This clonotype was found once. V is TRBV7-9 and J is TRBJ1-2; weak D call: TRBD1 (5 bases). This CDR3 contains 14 residues. Per the germline V gene, CDR1 is SEHNR and CDR2 is FQNEAQ (reference sequence). V was shortened by 4 bases and J by 0 bases, with 9 bases between the two germline ends. The CDR3 here is CASSSRVANYGYTF. For the CDR3, the DNA is TGTGCCAGCAGCTCCAGGGTAGCTAACTATGGCTACACCTTC.

The chain employs TRBV20-1 and TRBJ1-4; D is uncertain. Germline CDR1 and CDR2: DFQATT and SNEGSKA (reference sequence). The CDR3 is made up of 14 amino acids. The V gene lost 0 bases and the J gene lost 4 bases, with 9 bases spanning the gap. The chain's CDR3 is CSARDFQHNEKLFF. For the CDR3, the DNA is TGCAGTGCTAGAGATTTCCAGCATAATGAAAAACTGTTTTTT.

The rearrangement joins TRBV11-2 to TRBJ2-3, with a weak D call TRBD2 (6 bases). CDR3 length: 17 amino acids. The V and J ends lost 1 base and 4 bases respectively, with 18 bases between them. Germline V lookup: CDR1 SGHAT, CDR2 FQNNGV. The CDR3 reads CASSLAGTSFGADTQYF. In DNA form, the CDR3 reads TGTGCCAGCAGCTTAGCCGGGACTTCTTTTGGCGCAGATACGCAGTATTTT.

In this sample, this clonotype turned up once. Being one base from a much bigger clone, this may be a read error. V and J are TRBV10-3 and TRBJ1-1; D remains unclear. Germline CDR1 and CDR2: ENHRY and SYGVKD. Trimming took off 3 bases at V and 2 bases at J, with 7 bases between the two ends. CDR3 size: 13 residues. CDR3 amino acids: CAISDSSNTEAFF. The CDR3 nucleotides read TGTGCCATCAGTGATTCGAGTAACACTGAAGCTTTCTTT.